These 3 T cell receptor beta chains were sequenced from one sample in a study of T cell repertoires in cytomegalovirus infection (dated by TCRdb to about 2019). Reads for this sample came from an Illumina HiSeq 1500. TCRdb reworked the public reads: Q25 trimming with fastp, MiXCR clone assembly, productive beta chains retained. For every CDR3 protein sequence, its rows merge into one entry that carries the most common genes and DNA. For this sample the table gives approximately 470,000 distinct CDR3 sequences, of which about 44% were detected only once. The top ten hold about 41% of the sample. This specimen's treatment or condition label, interpreted: in vitro stimulation with specific CMV peptide epitopes to enrich CMV-specific T cells. What these receptors recognize is not known. Sample: cultured PBMCs, taken from culture after CMV antigen stimulation. These receptors came from a human donor in good health (CMV status not recorded). Some clones in this sample may be carry-over from other donors' samples.

This chain joins TRBV24-1 and TRBJ1-5; TRBD1 matches at 7 bases. From germline, CDR1 is KGHDR and CDR2 SFDVKD. Trimming removed 4 bases from V and 0 bases from J; junction bases left unmatched: 20. The CDR3 loop spans 21 amino acids. The CDR3 here is CATSEEDRQNILRYSNQPQHF. The CDR3 nucleotides are TGTGCCACCAGTGAGGAGGACAGGCAGAATATACTGCGATATAGCAATCAGCCCCAGCATTTT.

This chain links TRBV18 with TRBJ1-2; 9 positions match TRBD1. CDR3 length equals 13 residues. The germline CDR1 and CDR2 sequences are KGHSH and LQKENI. The J segment lost 3 bases and the V segment lost 6 bases, leaving 2 bases of the junction unmatched. The CDR3 protein is CASSRQGDYGYTF. CDR3 nucleotides: TGTGCCAGCTCGAGACAGGGGGACTATGGCTACACCTTC. Based on the CDR3 plus reference TRBV18 and TRBJ1-2, the full variable domain is NAGVMQNPRHLVRRRGQEARLRCSPMKGHSHVYWYRQLPEEGLKFMVYLQKENIIDESGMPKERFSAEFPKEGPSILRIQQVVRGDSAAYFCASSRQGDYGYTFGSGTRLTVV.

The V and J genes are TRBV12-3 or TRBV12-4 and TRBJ1-1; D possibly corresponds to TRBD1 (5 bases). V was clipped by 2 bases and J by 1 base, with 14 bases between them. The CDR3 contains 16 residues. CDR3: CASSLLEGTRNTEAFF. The CDR3 nucleotides read TGTGCCAGCAGTTTACTTGAAGGGACGCGGAACACTGAAGCTTTCTTT.